Presented here are 11 T cell receptor beta chains from one specimen sequenced in a study of T-cell reconstitution after alpha-beta-depleted transplantation in children. The TCRbeta library was prepared with unique molecular identifiers. TCRdb redid the calling of the PCR reads with MiXCR, one entry per CDR3 protein. This table holds around 380,000 distinct CDR3 sequences, 11% found once. The sequences come from PBMCs from the stem cell graft donor, collected from the stem cell graft. These receptors were obtained from a human donor who donated a stem cell graft to a child with acute myeloid leukemia.

This clonotype was counted many times. This chain connects TRBV10-3 to TRBJ2-3; a possible D gene is TRBD2 (5 bases). The CDR3 has 15 residues. Trimming left V 1 base short and J 3 bases short, with 11 bases between. The germline V gene encodes CDR1 ENHRY and CDR2 SYGVKD. For the CDR3, the DNA is TGTGCCATCAGTGAGTGGGCGTCGGGGACAGATACGCAGTATTTT. As protein: CAISEWASGTDTQYF.

The chain couples TRBV20-1 to TRBJ2-7; 14 bases are a match to TRBD2. J gave up 7 bases and V 3 bases, and 5 bases lay outside the gene matches. CDR1 is DFQATT, CDR2 SNEGSKA, per germline (reference sequence). The CDR3 is 14 residues long. The CDR3 loop is CSARGLAGVWEQYF. CDR3 nucleotide sequence: TGCAGTGCTAGGGGACTAGCGGGAGTCTGGGAGCAGTACTTC.

This clonotype came up a few times. The V and J genes are TRBV27 and TRBJ2-1, with D maybe TRBD2 (6 bases). The V end was cut by 4 bases, the J end by 5 bases, with 18 bases between. The CDR3 is 16 residues long. Germline CDR1 and CDR2: MNHEY and SMNVEV (reference sequence). DNA of the CDR3: TGTGCCAGCAGTTGGGGGACTCCGGGAGTCGACAATGAGCAGTTCTTC. Translation: CASSWGTPGVDNEQFF.

This CDR3 reads CSANLRREGAYNEQFF. The CDR3, as DNA: TGCAGTGCTAACCTCCGGAGGGAGGGCGCCTACAATGAGCAGTTCTTC. The V gene is TRBV20-1, the J gene TRBJ2-1, with 7 bases that match TRBD2. CDR1 and CDR2 from the germline V gene are DFQATT and SNEGSKA (reference sequence). Germline trimming cut 4 bases from V and 2 bases from J; bases unmatched to any gene: 11. This CDR3 spans 16 amino acids.

This clonotype was found many times. The chain is built from TRBV5-5 and TRBJ1-6; D is unclear. Germline V gives CDR1 SGHKS, CDR2 YYEKEE (reference sequence). V dropped 2 bases and J dropped 11 bases, with 11 bases sitting between them. CDR3 length: 13 residues. This CDR3 is CASSLNNSPPLHF. The CDR3 DNA follows: TGTGCCAGCAGCTTAAATAATTCCCCACCCCTCCACTTT.

The V gene is TRBV7-3, the J gene TRBJ2-1, with TRBD1 as a possible D gene (5 bases). This CDR3 is built from 15 residues. Germline V gene data show CDR1 as SGHTA and CDR2 as FQGTGA. Trimming removed 0 bases at V and 3 bases at J, with 9 bases between. The CDR3 coding sequence is TGTGCCAGCAGCTTAACAGGGGATCTCTACAATGAGCAGTTCTTC. It codes for CASSLTGDLYNEQFF.

This clonotype turned up a few times. The chain links TRBV29-1 to TRBJ2-1, with D possibly being TRBD1 or TRBD2 (6 bases each). CDR3 length: 13 residues. With 3 bases removed from V and 2 bases from J, the gap between germline ends came to 8 bases. Germline assignment: CDR1 SQVTM and CDR2 ANQGSEA. The CDR3 loop is CSVEGGAYNEQFF. The CDR3 DNA reads TGCAGCGTTGAGGGGGGCGCCTACAATGAGCAGTTCTTC.

This clonotype was seen only a few times. The chain couples TRBV7-2 to TRBJ2-5, with TRBD2 matching over 11 bases. The CDR3 is made up of 15 amino acids. Germline CDR1 is SGHTA and CDR2 is FQGNSA. J lost 3 bases, V lost 4 bases, and 4 bases had no gene match. CDR3 amino acids: CASSSPGLAEETQYF. The CDR3 DNA reads TGTGCCAGCAGCTCACCGGGACTAGCGGAAGAGACCCAGTACTTC.

This clonotype appeared a few times. The rearrangement uses TRBV12-3 or TRBV12-4 and TRBJ1-5; TRBD1 is a possible D gene (5 bases). Trimming shortened V by 7 bases and J by 1 base, and 11 bases separated the two germline ends. This CDR3 is 14 amino acids long. The CDR3 here is CASTLGGSNQPQHF. The CDR3 coding sequence is TGTGCCAGCACGCTGGGGGGGAGCAATCAGCCCCAGCATTTT.

This chain uses TRBV5-1 with TRBJ2-1; D unclear. The CDR3 consists of 14 residues. Germline V gives CDR1 SGHRS, CDR2 YFSETQ. V was pared by 4 bases and J by 7 bases, with 15 bases between. The CDR3 spells CASSQGNSRNEQFF. The CDR3 DNA reads TGCGCCAGCAGCCAAGGGAATAGCAGGAATGAGCAGTTCTTC.

The CDR3 sequence is CASSLEQMNTGELFF. Here the CDR3 DNA reads TGTGCCAGCAGCTTGGAACAGATGAACACCGGGGAGCTGTTTTTT. The rearrangement links TRBV5-5 to TRBJ2-2, with D unclear. Trimming left V 0 bases short and J 1 base short, with 7 bases between. The CDR3 length is 15 residues. Germline V gene sequence: CDR1 SGHKS, CDR2 YYEKEE (reference sequence).